This T cell receptor (beta chain) derives from a study of shared clonotypes between healthy human individuals. The CDR3 is made up of 14 amino acids. The V gene lost 8 bases and the J gene lost 8 bases, with 19 bases spanning the gap. Germline assignment: CDR1 MNHGY and CDR2 SVAAGI. Points on this clone: Its antigen is undetermined.

Study outcomes and limitations: Of the naive CD4 clonotypes, approximately 5% were shared across a handful of donors. Estimated richness was generally greater in naive than memory subsets. Relative to clonotypes present in all four donors, those not shared had lower generation probabilities.

Both subsets, CD45RA+ naive and CD45RA-negative memory, were split from the CD4+ cells. The repertoire was sequenced with immunoSEQ multiplex PCR; TCRdb's copy has only in-frame clones and lacks some. The repertoire holds 2 million to 2.5 million clones, with approximately 95% as singletons. J is TRBJ1-5 and V is TRBV6-9; D remains ambiguous. This clonotype was sampled from a man aged 18 to 30 in good health. Some clones in this sample may be carry-over from other donors' samples. The specimen was naive CD4+ T cells from PBMCs. Indicated subset: CD45RA+ positively selected. The CDR3 reads CASPTSRGREPQHF. CDR3 in DNA: TGTGCCAGCCCAACAAGCCGGGGAAGAGAGCCCCAGCATTTT.